The 7 T cell receptor beta chains below all came from one sample that was sequenced in a study of T-cell reconstitution after alpha-beta-depleted transplantation in children. As it was prepared, the TCRbeta library received unique molecular identifiers. TCRdb redid the calling of the PCR reads with MiXCR, one entry per CDR3 protein. The sample has 130,000 to 150,000 distinct CDR3 sequences; roughly 8.8% are singletons. The sequences come from PBMCs, mostly from graft donor cells, collected 180 days after TCRalphabeta/CD19-depleted stem cell transplant. The receptors originated from a female patient between 2 and 15 years old who had a stem cell transplant for congenital amegakaryocytic thrombocytopenia, so the T cells may come from the graft donor.

Here the CDR3 reads CASSPDEGKDWHNEQFF. The CDR3 DNA reads TGTGCCAGCAGCCCCGACGAGGGGAAGGACTGGCACAATGAGCAGTTCTTC. The V call is TRBV12-3 or TRBV12-4, the J call TRBJ2-1; TRBD1 or TRBD2 may be the D gene (5 bases each). The CDR3 spans 17 residues. V lost 6 bases, J lost 5 bases, and 23 bases lay in between.

The chain employs TRBV7-8 and TRBJ2-6; D is perhaps TRBD1 or TRBD2 (5 bases each). This CDR3 region has 18 residues. Trimming took off 3 bases at V and 4 bases at J, with 19 bases between the two ends. Germline V gene sequence: CDR1 SGHVS, CDR2 FQNEAQ. The DNA of the CDR3 is TGTGCCAGCAGCTTGGCGCTACCTGGGGGAACCGGGGCCAACGTCCTGACTTTC. The encoded protein is CASSLALPGGTGANVLTF. Filled out from reference TRBV7-8 and TRBJ2-6, the complete variable domain reads GAGVSQSPRYKVAKRGQDVALRCDPISGHVSLFWYQQALGQGPEFLTYFQNEAQLDKSGLPSDRFFAERPEGSVSTLKIQRTQQEDSAVYLCASSLALPGGTGANVLTFGAGSRLTVL.

The chain uses TRBV4-2 and TRBJ2-4; 9 bases map to TRBD1. CDR1 is LGHNA and CDR2 is YNFKEQ in the germline V gene. With 5 bases clipped from V and 8 bases from J, the junction kept 13 bases outside the gene matches. This CDR3 contains 16 residues. This chain's CDR3 is CASSEGIGTGWDIQYF. CDR3 nucleotide sequence: TGTGCCAGCAGCGAGGGGATAGGGACAGGGTGGGACATTCAGTACTTC.

The CDR3, as DNA: TGTGCCAGCAGCTTAGATGGACAGGGGTTCCTGAAAACCAATGAGCAGTTCTTC. Its translation: CASSLDGQGFLKTNEQFF. V and J are TRBV13 and TRBJ2-1; the match to TRBD1 covers 9 bases. The CDR3 has 18 amino acids. With 1 base clipped from V and 6 bases from J, the junction kept 13 bases outside the gene matches. Per the germline V gene, CDR1 is PRHDT and CDR2 is FYEKMQ (reference sequence). The complete variable domain, with remaining parts taken from reference TRBV13 and TRBJ2-1, reads AAGVIQSPRHLIKEKRETATLKCYPIPRHDTVYWYQQGPGQDPQFLISFYEKMQSDKGSIPDRFSAQQFSDYHSELNMSSLELGDSALYFCASSLDGQGFLKTNEQFFGPGTRLTVL.

This clonotype was counted ten times or more. V usage is TRBV14 and J usage is TRBJ2-2; 8 bases align to TRBD1. The V gene's germline CDR1 is SGHDN and CDR2 FVKESK. CDR3 length equals 16 residues. Germline trimming cut 4 bases from V and 6 bases from J; bases unmatched to any gene: 10. CDR3 nucleotide sequence: TGTGCCAGCAGCCGCCCGGGACAGGTCGCCCCCGGGGAGCTGTTTTTT. Translation: CASSRPGQVAPGELFF.

This clonotype was seen at least ten times. As DNA, the CDR3 is TGCGCCAGCAGCTTCCAGGGGGGTCAGCCCCAGCATTTT. It translates to CASSFQGGQPQHF. V and J are TRBV5-1 and TRBJ1-5, with 7 bases aligning to TRBD1. This CDR3 contains 13 residues. Germline loops: CDR1 SGHRS, CDR2 YFSETQ. V lost 2 bases to trimming and J lost 6 bases; unmatched junction nucleotides: 2.

This clonotype came up many times. The gene calls are TRBV20-1 and TRBJ1-4, with D uncertain. This CDR3 comprises 16 residues. Germline V gives CDR1 DFQATT, CDR2 SNEGSKA (reference sequence). V lost 1 base and J lost 2, with 14 bases in between. CDR3 region: CSARAWTGSTNEKLFF. CDR3 nucleotide sequence: TGCAGTGCTAGAGCTTGGACGGGCAGCACTAATGAAAAACTGTTTTTT.